This T cell receptor (beta chain) was sequenced in a study of Ad26.COV2.S vaccination and SARS-CoV-2 variants. The V gene's germline CDR1 is SGHTA and CDR2 FQGNSA. The CDR3 sequence is 15 residues long. The J segment lost 4 bases and the V segment lost 0 bases, leaving 2 bases of the junction unmatched. TCRdb keeps only in-frame clones here, not all; method: immunoSEQ multiplex PCR. The table shows around 450,000 clones, with roughly 87% occurring only once. Treatment reported: 15 to 20 received Ad26.COV2.S at low or high dose, single or two shots; 5 received placebo; per-sample allocation not given. After the first vaccine or placebo injection, samples were drawn on day 63.

The gene calls are TRBV7-2 and TRBJ2-7, with 11 nucleotides matching TRBD2. Sequenced material: peripheral blood, taken in a trial of Ad26.COV2.S vaccine versus placebo. The receptor was isolated from a person between 18 and 60 years old who received the Ad26.COV2.S COVID-19 vaccine or a placebo. CDR3 protein: CASSLALAGGYEQYF. CDR3 nucleotide sequence: TGTGCCAGCAGCTTAGCGCTAGCGGGGGGATACGAGCAGTACTTC.